Listed below are T cell receptor beta chains from one sample, sequenced in a study of post-analysis software for immune sequencing data. TCRdb passed the PCR reads through MiXCR, listing each CDR3 protein once. The table lists fewer than 850,000 distinct CDR3 sequences, roughly 27% of them singletons. Material: blood. The receptors were gathered from a girl aged 10 to 17 with multiple sclerosis. The CDR3 runs from the conserved cysteine through the conserved F or W. Each record gives: J gene, D gene, V gene, clone size, CDR3 DNA, CDR3 protein. A D gene is named only where the DNA matches it firmly. Clone size is given for some rows only: seen once, a few or many times, or a class if the clone is expanded.

J: TRBJ1-1; D: .; V: TRBV28; size: .; DNA: TGTGCCAGCAGTTTCAGGGGCCGACGATCGAGGAACACTGAAGCTTTCTTT; CDR3: CASSFRGRRSRNTEAFF
J: TRBJ2-7; D: TRBD2; V: TRBV28; size: .; DNA: TGTGTCAGCAGTTTGGGCGGGAGCTCCTACGAGCAGTACTTC; CDR3: CVSSLGGSSYEQYF
J: TRBJ2-7; D: TRBD1; V: TRBV20-1; size: .; DNA: TGCAGTACTAGTGACAGGGCCTACGAGCAGTACTTC; CDR3: CSTSDRAYEQYF
J: TRBJ2-1; D: .; V: TRBV10-3; size: few; DNA: TGTGCCATCAGTGTATCGGACGGAAGCTCCTACAATGAGCAGTTCTTC; CDR3: CAISVSDGSSYNEQFF
J: TRBJ1-5; D: .; V: TRBV20-1; size: few; DNA: TGCAGTGCTAGAGATAGGCACGATCAGCCCCAGCATTTT; CDR3: CSARDRHDQPQHF
J: TRBJ2-3; D: .; V: TRBV5-1; size: .; DNA: TGCGCCAGCAGCCGGGACGGCGGGGGCACAGATACGCAGTATTTT; CDR3: CASSRDGGGTDTQYF
J: TRBJ2-1; D: .; V: TRBV7-2; size: few; DNA: TGTGCCAGCAGCTCCAGTCAGGAGCAGTTCTTC; CDR3: CASSSSQEQFF
J: TRBJ2-1; D: .; V: TRBV20-1; size: few; DNA: TGCAGTGCTAGAGGGGAACTAGCTAACAATGAGCAGTTCTTC; CDR3: CSARGELANNEQFF
J: TRBJ2-1; D: .; V: TRBV5-1; size: .; DNA: TGCGCCAGCACCAACCCCCCGGGCAAAAATGAGCAGTTCTTC; CDR3: CASTNPPGKNEQFF
J: TRBJ1-6; D: .; V: TRBV4-1; size: few; DNA: TGCGCCAGCAGCCAAGGGCAGGGGACCACTTCACCCCTCCACTTT; CDR3: CASSQGQGTTSPLHF
J: TRBJ1-4; D: .; V: TRBV3-1; size: .; DNA: TGTGCCAGCAGCCCCCCGGGGAGGCTTCCGACGGTGTTTTTT; CDR3: CASSPPGRLPTVFF
J: TRBJ2-6; D: TRBD1; V: TRBV7-9; size: .; DNA: TGTGCCAGCAGCCATGAGGGGGCGGCTGGGGCCAACATCCTGACTTTC; CDR3: CASSHEGAAGANILTF
J: TRBJ1-2; D: .; V: TRBV7-2; size: .; DNA: TGTGCCAGCAGCTCCGGGCCTTCGGATGGCTACACCTTC; CDR3: CASSSGPSDGYTF
J: TRBJ2-5; D: .; V: TRBV12-3/TRBV12-4; size: few; DNA: TGTGCCAGCAGTTCCCGGGTTATGGGACTCTTACAAGAGACCCAGTACTTC; CDR3: CASSSRVMGLLQETQYF
J: TRBJ2-1; D: .; V: TRBV6-1; size: .; DNA: TGTGCCAGCAGTGAAAGGGGGGCATCGAACAATGAGCAGTTCTTC; CDR3: CASSERGASNNEQFF
J: TRBJ2-1; D: TRBD2; V: TRBV20-1; size: few; DNA: TGCAGTGCTAGCGGGGGGGCCAGAAATGAGCAGTTCTTC; CDR3: CSASGGARNEQFF
J: TRBJ1-1; D: TRBD1; V: TRBV12-3/TRBV12-4; size: .; DNA: TGTGCCAGCAGTTTAGCACAGGGGGCGTCTGAAGCTTTCTTT; CDR3: CASSLAQGASEAFF
J: TRBJ2-3; D: .; V: TRBV12-3/TRBV12-4; size: few; DNA: TGTGCCAGCACCTTATTCGGGGGAGTAGCTAATACGCGGTATTTT; CDR3: CASTLFGGVANTRYF
J: TRBJ1-5; D: .; V: TRBV20-1; size: .; DNA: TGCAGTGCTAGTCCATCCCCGGGGGGTTACAATCAGCCCCAGCATTTT; CDR3: CSASPSPGGYNQPQHF
J: TRBJ2-1; D: .; V: TRBV28; size: few; DNA: TGTGCCAGCAGCCCGCCCAGAGGCAGGAGTACGAATGAGCAGTTCTTC; CDR3: CASSPPRGRSTNEQFF
J: TRBJ2-4; D: TRBD2; V: TRBV20-1; size: .; DNA: TGCAGTGCTTTAGCGGGGTCTTTGGACTTAAACATTCAGTACTTC; CDR3: CSALAGSLDLNIQYF
J: TRBJ1-1; D: .; V: TRBV5-1; size: .; DNA: TGCGCCAGCAGCCCATGGGACCGGGGCGGGACTGAAGCTTTCTTT; CDR3: CASSPWDRGGTEAFF
J: TRBJ2-7; D: .; V: TRBV27; size: once; DNA: TGTGCCAGCAGCGGGGACTCGGGACGCACGAGCTACGAGCAGTACTTC; CDR3: CASSGDSGRTSYEQYF
J: TRBJ2-5; D: .; V: TRBV20-1; size: .; DNA: TGCAGTGCTAGAGCTCGGGCCGGGCAGTACTTC; CDR3: CSARARAGQYF
J: TRBJ2-7; D: .; V: TRBV6-5; size: .; DNA: TGTGCCAGCAGTTACTTAGGGGGGGCGCGGACGGACGAGCAGTACTTC; CDR3: CASSYLGGARTDEQYF
J: TRBJ2-7; D: TRBD1; V: TRBV20-1; size: few; DNA: TGCAGTGCTGCGGGACAGGGTGCAAGCGAGCAGTACTTC; CDR3: CSAAGQGASEQYF
J: TRBJ2-3; D: .; V: TRBV29-1; size: many; DNA: TGCAGCGTCCGGAGAGGAGCGGGTCGCACAGATACGCAGTATTTT; CDR3: CSVRRGAGRTDTQYF
J: TRBJ2-1; D: TRBD2; V: TRBV4-1; size: .; DNA: TGCGCCAGCAGCCAACCCGGGGGGGCCTTTAATGAGCAGTTCTTC; CDR3: CASSQPGGAFNEQFF
J: TRBJ1-5; D: .; V: TRBV19; size: .; DNA: TGTGCCAGTAGTATAGGTCCGGGGACCAATCAGCCCCAGCATTTT; CDR3: CASSIGPGTNQPQHF
J: TRBJ1-1; D: .; V: TRBV7-6; size: few; DNA: TGTGCCAGCAGCTCGGACGGCACTATGAACACTGAAGCTTTCTTT; CDR3: CASSSDGTMNTEAFF
J: TRBJ2-3; D: .; V: TRBV5-1; size: many; DNA: TGCGCCAGCAGCTTGGTCCCCACAGATACGCAGTATTTT; CDR3: CASSLVPTDTQYF
J: TRBJ2-7; D: TRBD2; V: TRBV20-1; size: .; DNA: TGCAGTGCTAGTTGGAGGACTAGCGGGATCGAGCAGTACTTC; CDR3: CSASWRTSGIEQYF
J: TRBJ2-1; D: TRBD2; V: TRBV6-1; size: .; DNA: TGTGTCAGCAGTGAAGTTCCGATGGGGCTAGCGGGGGGCCGCAATGAGCAGTTCTTC; CDR3: CVSSEVPMGLAGGRNEQFF
J: TRBJ2-5; D: TRBD2; V: TRBV11-2; size: many; DNA: TGTGCCAGCAGCTTACCTAGCGGGAGCCAAGAGACCCAGTACTTC; CDR3: CASSLPSGSQETQYF
J: TRBJ1-6; D: .; V: TRBV20-1; size: few; DNA: TGCAGTGCCTTAGGGCGCCGGGATAATTCACCCCTCCACTTT; CDR3: CSALGRRDNSPLHF
J: TRBJ2-7; D: .; V: TRBV28; size: few; DNA: TGTGCCAGCAGTTTGGCCCGACCCTACGAGCAGTACTTC; CDR3: CASSLARPYEQYF
J: TRBJ2-5; D: TRBD2; V: TRBV20-1; size: .; DNA: TGCAGTGCCGGGGGGAGGATAGAGACCCAGTACTTC; CDR3: CSAGGRIETQYF
J: TRBJ2-7; D: .; V: TRBV7-2; size: few; DNA: TGTGCCAGCAGCTTAGGCCCGGGACGGGGGTTTAATGAGCAGTACTTC; CDR3: CASSLGPGRGFNEQYF
J: TRBJ2-1; D: TRBD2; V: TRBV5-6; size: .; DNA: TGTGCCAGCAGCAGAGTGGGACTAGCTGGCAATGAGCAGTTCTTC; CDR3: CASSRVGLAGNEQFF
J: TRBJ1-5; D: .; V: TRBV20-1; size: .; DNA: TGCAGTGCTAGGTTTAGCAGCGATAGCAATCAGCCCCAGCATTTT; CDR3: CSARFSSDSNQPQHF
J: TRBJ1-2; D: .; V: TRBV10-3; size: .; DNA: TGTGCCATCAGCGCCCCCGGGGACAACTATGGCTACACCTTC; CDR3: CAISAPGDNYGYTF
J: TRBJ1-2; D: TRBD1; V: TRBV7-2; size: .; DNA: TGTGCCAGCAGCTTAAGCGTGACAGGGCCGGGCGGCTACACCTTC; CDR3: CASSLSVTGPGGYTF
J: TRBJ2-5; D: TRBD2; V: TRBV4-2; size: .; DNA: TGTGCCAGCAGCCAATCCACTAGCGGGGGGTTGGAGACCCAGTACTTC; CDR3: CASSQSTSGGLETQYF
J: TRBJ1-1; D: TRBD1; V: TRBV28; size: once; DNA: TGTGCCAGCAGTTTCCCGACAGGGGGGTGGAACACTGAAGCTTTCTTT; CDR3: CASSFPTGGWNTEAFF
J: TRBJ2-1; D: .; V: TRBV7-2; size: .; DNA: TGTGCCAGCAGCTTAGATTCTAGCGTGAGATACAATGAGCAGTTCTTC; CDR3: CASSLDSSVRYNEQFF
J: TRBJ2-3; D: TRBD2; V: TRBV7-2; size: few; DNA: TGTGCCAGCAGCTATAGCGGGACATCTGATACGCAGTATTTT; CDR3: CASSYSGTSDTQYF
J: TRBJ2-1; D: TRBD1; V: TRBV15; size: few; DNA: TGTGCCACCAGCGGGATGGACAGGGTCAGGGGCAATGAGCAGTTCTTC; CDR3: CATSGMDRVRGNEQFF